This entry features one T cell receptor beta chain sequence. Its antigen is unknown. Assay: immunoSEQ multiplex PCR; the TCRdb copy retains only in-frame clones and omits some. Among more than 400,000 clones, around four fifths were seen once, and the ten largest hold around 13%. This specimen belongs to a study of shared clonotypes between healthy human individuals. Overall study findings and caveats: Donor scarcity curtailed the genetic and exposure-history diversity represented herein.

Sequenced: PBMCs. This sequence was found in a woman aged 40 to 55 in good health. Some clones in this sample may be carry-over from other donors' samples.

The CDR3, as DNA: TGTGCCAGCAGTTGGGGGGGGAACACTGAAGCTTTCTTT. Its protein product is CASSWGGNTEAFF. The chain links TRBV28 to TRBJ1-1; tentatively, D is TRBD1 (5 bases). Germline loops: CDR1 MDHEN, CDR2 SYDVKM. CDR3 size: 13 residues. With 4 bases removed from V and 1 base from J, the gap between germline ends came to 7 bases.